This TCR beta chain was sequenced during a study of blood T cell repertoires in COVID-19. Clones were sequenced by immunoSEQ multiplex PCR, and TCRdb holds only the in-frame ones, with some missing. Of roughly 250,000 clones in the sample, roughly four fifths are singletons; the top ten hold approximately 9.6%. Trimming left V 6 bases short and J 2 bases short, with 16 bases between. The CDR3 totals 15 residues. Germline V gene data show CDR1 as MDHEN and CDR2 as SYDVKM. The receptor's source is a woman of 80 years or more with acute or convalescent COVID-19. Sequencing was carried out using peripheral blood. The chain couples TRBV28 to TRBJ1-2; D might be TRBD1 (6 bases). CDR3 DNA: TGTGCCAGCAGCATCCCGGACAGAAGGAACTATGGCTACACCTTC. Protein sequence: CASSIPDRRNYGYTF.